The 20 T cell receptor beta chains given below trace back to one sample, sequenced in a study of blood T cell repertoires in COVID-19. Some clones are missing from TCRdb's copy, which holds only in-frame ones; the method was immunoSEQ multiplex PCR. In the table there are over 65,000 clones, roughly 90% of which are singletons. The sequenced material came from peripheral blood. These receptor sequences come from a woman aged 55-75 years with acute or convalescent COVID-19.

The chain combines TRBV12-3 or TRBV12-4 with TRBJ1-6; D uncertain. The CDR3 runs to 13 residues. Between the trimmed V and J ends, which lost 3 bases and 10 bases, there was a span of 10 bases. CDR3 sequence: CASSFFQISPLHF. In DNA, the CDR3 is TGTGCCAGCAGTTTCTTCCAGATATCACCCCTCCACTTT.

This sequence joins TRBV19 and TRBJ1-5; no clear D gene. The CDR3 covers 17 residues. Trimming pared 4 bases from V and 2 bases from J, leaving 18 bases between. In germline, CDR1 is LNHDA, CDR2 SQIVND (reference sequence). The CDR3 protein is CASSNNPKWSGNQPQHF. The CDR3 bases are TGTGCCAGTAGTAACAACCCAAAGTGGTCCGGCAATCAGCCCCAGCATTTT.

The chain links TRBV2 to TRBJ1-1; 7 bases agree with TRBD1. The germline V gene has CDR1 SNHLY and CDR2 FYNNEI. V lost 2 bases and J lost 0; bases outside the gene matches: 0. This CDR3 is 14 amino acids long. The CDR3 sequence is CASSETGVNTEAFF. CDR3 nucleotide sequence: TGTGCCAGCAGTGAAACAGGGGTGAACACTGAAGCTTTCTTT.

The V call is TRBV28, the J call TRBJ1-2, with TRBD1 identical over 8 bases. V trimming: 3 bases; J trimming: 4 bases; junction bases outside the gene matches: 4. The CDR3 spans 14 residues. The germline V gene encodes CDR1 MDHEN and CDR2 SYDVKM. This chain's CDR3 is CASSLTGAGYGYTF. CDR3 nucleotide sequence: TGTGCCAGCAGTTTGACAGGGGCGGGCTATGGCTACACCTTC.

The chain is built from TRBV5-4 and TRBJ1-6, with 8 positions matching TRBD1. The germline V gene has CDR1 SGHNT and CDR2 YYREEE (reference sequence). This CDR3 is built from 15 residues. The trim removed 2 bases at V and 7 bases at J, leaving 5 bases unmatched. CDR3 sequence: CASSLQGGGNSPLHF. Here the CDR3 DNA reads TGTGCCAGCAGCTTACAGGGGGGTGGGAATTCACCCCTCCACTTT.

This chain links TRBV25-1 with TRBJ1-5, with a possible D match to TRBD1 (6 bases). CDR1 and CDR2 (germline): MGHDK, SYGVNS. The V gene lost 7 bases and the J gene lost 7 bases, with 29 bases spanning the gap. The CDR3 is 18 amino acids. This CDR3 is CASTQRAAGTPSDQPQHF. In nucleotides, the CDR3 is TGTGCCAGCACTCAAAGAGCCGCCGGGACACCGAGCGACCAGCCCCAGCATTTT.

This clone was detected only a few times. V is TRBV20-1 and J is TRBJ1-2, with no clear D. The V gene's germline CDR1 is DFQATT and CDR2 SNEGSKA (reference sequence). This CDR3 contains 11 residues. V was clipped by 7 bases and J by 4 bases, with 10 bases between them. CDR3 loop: CSVKTSYGYTF. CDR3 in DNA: TGCAGTGTCAAGACTAGCTATGGCTACACCTTC.

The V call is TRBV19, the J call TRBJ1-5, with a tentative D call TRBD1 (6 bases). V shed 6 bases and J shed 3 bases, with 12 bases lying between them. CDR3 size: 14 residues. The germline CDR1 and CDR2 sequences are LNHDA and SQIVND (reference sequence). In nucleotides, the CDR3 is TGTGCCAGTAGCCCCGGACAGTTCAATCAGCCCCAGCATTTT. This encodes CASSPGQFNQPQHF.

CDR3 amino acids: CASSRTSGSSWTGELFF. The CDR3 DNA reads TGTGCCAGCAGTCGTACGTCCGGGAGTTCTTGGACCGGGGAGCTGTTTTTT. V is TRBV11-2 and J is TRBJ2-2; D might be TRBD2 (6 bases). The CDR3 sequence is 17 residues long. CDR1 is SGHAT and CDR2 is FQNNGV in the germline V gene. V dropped 6 bases and J dropped 5 bases, with 22 bases sitting between them.

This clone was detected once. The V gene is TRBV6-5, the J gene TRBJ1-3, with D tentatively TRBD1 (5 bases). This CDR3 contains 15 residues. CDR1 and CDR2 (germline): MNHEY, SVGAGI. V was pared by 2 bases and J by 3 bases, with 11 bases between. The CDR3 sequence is CASSYTGGRGNTIYF. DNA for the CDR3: TGTGCCAGCAGTTACACGGGGGGACGTGGAAACACCATATATTTT.

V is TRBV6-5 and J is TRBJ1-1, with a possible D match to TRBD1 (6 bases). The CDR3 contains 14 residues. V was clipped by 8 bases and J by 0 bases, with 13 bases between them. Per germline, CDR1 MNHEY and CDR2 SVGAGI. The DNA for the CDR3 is TGTGCCAGCGCCACAGGGCCTATGAACACTGAAGCTTTCTTT. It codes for CASATGPMNTEAFF.

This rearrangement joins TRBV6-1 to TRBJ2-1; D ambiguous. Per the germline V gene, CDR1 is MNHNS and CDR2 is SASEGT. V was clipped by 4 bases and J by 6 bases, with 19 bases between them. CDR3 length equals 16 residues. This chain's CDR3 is CASSATPRFPGNEQFF. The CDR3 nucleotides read TGTGCCAGCAGTGCCACCCCGAGGTTCCCCGGCAATGAGCAGTTCTTC.

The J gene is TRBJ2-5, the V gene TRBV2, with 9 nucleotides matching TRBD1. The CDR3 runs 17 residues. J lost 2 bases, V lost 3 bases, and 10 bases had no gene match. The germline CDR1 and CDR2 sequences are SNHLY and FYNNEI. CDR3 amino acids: CASSEGQGTELQETQYF. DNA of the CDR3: TGTGCCAGCAGTGAGGGACAGGGTACCGAGTTACAAGAGACCCAGTACTTC.

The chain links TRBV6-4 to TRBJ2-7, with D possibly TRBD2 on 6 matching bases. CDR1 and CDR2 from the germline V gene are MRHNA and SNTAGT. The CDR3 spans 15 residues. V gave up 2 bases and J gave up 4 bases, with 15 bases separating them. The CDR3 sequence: CASSDEWDSKYEQYV. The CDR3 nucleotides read TGTGCCAGCAGTGACGAGTGGGACTCGAAATACGAGCAGTACGTC.

The CDR3 loop reads CASSFRGAEREKLFF. The CDR3 region has the DNA TGTGCCAGCAGTTTTCGGGGGGCAGAACGGGAAAAACTGTTTTTT. This chain uses TRBV6-5 with TRBJ1-4; possible D gene TRBD1, 6 bases. Germline V gives CDR1 MNHEY, CDR2 SVGAGI. This CDR3 region has 15 residues. V was shortened by 4 bases and J by 8 bases, with 17 bases between the two germline ends.

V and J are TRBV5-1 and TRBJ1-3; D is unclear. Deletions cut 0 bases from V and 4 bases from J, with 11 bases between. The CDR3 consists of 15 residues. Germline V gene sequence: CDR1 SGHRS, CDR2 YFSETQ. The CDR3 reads CASSLAMAAGNTIYF. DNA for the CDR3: TGCGCCAGCAGCTTGGCCATGGCGGCGGGAAACACCATATATTTT.

The CDR3 DNA reads as TGTGCCACCAGTGGCGGTGCGGGAAAGCAGTTCTTC. This sequence encodes CATSGGAGKQFF. The chain has TRBV24-1 and TRBJ2-1; TRBD2 is a possible D gene (6 bases). Trimming left V 5 bases short and J 11 bases short, with 12 bases between. CDR3 size: 12 residues. CDR1 and CDR2 from the germline V gene are KGHDR and SFDVKD.

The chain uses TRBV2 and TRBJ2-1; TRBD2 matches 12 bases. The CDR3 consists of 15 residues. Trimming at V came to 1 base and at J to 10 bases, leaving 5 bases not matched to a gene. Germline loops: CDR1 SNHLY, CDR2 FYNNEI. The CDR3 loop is CASSEGLAGVVEQFF. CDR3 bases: TGTGCCAGCAGTGAAGGACTAGCGGGAGTAGTGGAGCAGTTCTTC.

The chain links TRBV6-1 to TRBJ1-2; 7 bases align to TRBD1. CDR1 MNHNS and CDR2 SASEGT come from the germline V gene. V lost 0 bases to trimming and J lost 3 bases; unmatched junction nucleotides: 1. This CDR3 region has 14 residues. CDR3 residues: CASSEAGTDYGYTF. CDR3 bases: TGTGCCAGCAGTGAAGCGGGGACAGACTATGGCTACACCTTC.

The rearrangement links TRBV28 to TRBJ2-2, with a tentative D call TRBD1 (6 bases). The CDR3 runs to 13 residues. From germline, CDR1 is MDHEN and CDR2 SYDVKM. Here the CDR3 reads CAGTGMNTGELFF. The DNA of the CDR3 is TGTGCAGGAACAGGGATGAACACCGGGGAGCTGTTTTTT.